This T cell receptor beta chain came from a study of tumor-infiltrating lymphocytes in primary liver carcinoma. Study-wide background: Among the tumors, stages were T1-T3 N0M0 and sizes roughly 4.2 to 10 cm.

This clonotype has a handful of counts. Its antigen is not identified. A read error may explain this, as a much larger clone is one base away. Researchers generated TCR beta cDNA from around 510 ng of total RNA, relying on a constant-region primer. ARM-PCR, slightly modified, supplied the TCR beta libraries through three nested multiplex PCR rounds. Forward primers for TRBV1-TRBV30 and a C-beta reverse primer served the first two PCR rounds, at around 9 cycles each. TCRdb recomputed calls from the multiplex PCR reads with MiXCR, one row per CDR3 protein. The sample carries 100,000 to 150,000 distinct CDR3 sequences, 60% to 75% recorded once. Study-wide findings and caveats: Pairs of tumor regions overlapped more than tumor-adjacent and tumor-blood pairs did.

Taking about 17-32 mg of unsorted bulk tissue, the authors co-extracted RNA and DNA. Five distinct regions per tumor were sampled. The V gene's germline CDR1 is MNHNY and CDR2 SVGAGI (reference sequence). The CDR3 totals 17 residues. Trimming cost V 7 bases and J 3 bases, with 24 bases left between them. What was sequenced was liver tumor tissue from sampling region 3. Subset defined: tumor region T3, left-lateral pole. The source is a woman between 55 and 75 years old with primary liver carcinoma and hepatitis B virus infection. The chain links TRBV6-6 to TRBJ1-1; D may be TRBD1 (6 bases). CDR3 DNA sequence: TGTGCCAGCACAATTACAGGGCTCGTAGGTAGGGACACTGAAGCTTTCTTT. Translation gives CASTITGLVGRDTEAFF.